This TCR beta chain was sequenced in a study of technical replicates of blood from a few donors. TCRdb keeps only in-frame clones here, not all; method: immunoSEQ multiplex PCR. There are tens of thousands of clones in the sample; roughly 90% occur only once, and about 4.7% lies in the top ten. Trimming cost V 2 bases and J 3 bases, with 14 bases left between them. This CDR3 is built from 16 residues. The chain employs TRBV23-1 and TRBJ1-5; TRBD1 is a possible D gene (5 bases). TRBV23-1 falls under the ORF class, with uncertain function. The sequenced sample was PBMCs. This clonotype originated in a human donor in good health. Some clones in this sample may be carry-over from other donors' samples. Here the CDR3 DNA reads TGCGCCAGCAGTCAAGAGGGAGGACAAGTCAATCAGCCCCAGCATTTT. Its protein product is CASSQEGGQVNQPQHF.